Listed here are 6 T cell receptor beta chains from one sample, sequenced in a study of shared clonotypes between healthy human individuals (dated by TCRdb to the early 2020s). The library was built by means of the immunoSEQ multiplex PCR assay. TCRdb mirrors the immuneACCESS table, restricted to in-frame sequences. Some clones are absent from its copies; in checked studies, under half trace to an unresolved V gene, and the reason for the others is unknown. The sample table lists 1.4 million or so clones, about 98.5% of them with a count of one. Over 0.3% of the sample is taken by the ten largest. The sequencing input was naive CD4+ T cells sorted from blood. This specimen's cell subset or site label, interpreted: CD45RA+ positively selected. The receptor set was obtained from a man aged 30 to 45 in good health.

V is TRBV30 and J is TRBJ2-7; D gene uncertain. Germline V gene sequence: CDR1 GTSNPN, CDR2 SVGIG (reference sequence). This CDR3 is built from 14 residues. Trimming stripped 2 bases from V and 4 bases from J, with 15 bases between. The CDR3 DNA reads TGTGCCTGGAGTTCAGCGACACAAGTATACGAGCAGTACTTC. Residues: CAWSSATQVYEQYF.

The genes are TRBV30 and TRBJ1-4, with D unresolved. Trimming cost V 0 bases and J 8 bases, with 10 bases left between them. Germline assignment: CDR1 GTSNPN and CDR2 SVGIG (reference sequence). The CDR3 sequence is 13 residues long. In DNA form, the CDR3 reads TGTGCCTGGAGTGTACTTATCAGGGAAAAACTGTTTTTT. This sequence encodes CAWSVLIREKLFF.

About this clone itself: Other DNA variants within this sample encode the same CDR3. The J gene is TRBJ2-1, the V gene TRBV5-1; unclear D gene. The CDR3 spans 13 residues. Trimming shortened V by 0 bases and J by 7 bases, and 8 bases separated the two germline ends. Germline V gene lookup returns CDR1 SGHRS and CDR2 YFSETQ. Here the CDR3 reads CASSLVVGNEQFF. CDR3 sequence (DNA): TGCGCCAGCAGCTTGGTAGTCGGGAATGAGCAGTTCTTC.

The chain carries TRBV7-6 and TRBJ2-5; D is possibly TRBD2 (6 bases). V lost 3 bases and J 2 bases, leaving 13 bases between the germline ends. The CDR3 consists of 15 residues. The V gene's germline CDR1 is SGHVS and CDR2 FNYEAQ. DNA of the CDR3: TGTGCCAGCAGCTTCAATTTAGCGGAACAAGAGACCCAGTACTTC. Amino acid sequence: CASSFNLAEQETQYF.

This chain joins TRBV28 and TRBJ2-1, with 11 positions matching TRBD2. The V and J ends lost 5 bases and 5 bases, in that order; junction bases with no gene match: 5. Germline V gene lookup returns CDR1 MDHEN and CDR2 SYDVKM. This CDR3 region has 15 residues. CDR3 in DNA: TGTGCCAGCAGTCATACTAGCGGGAGAGACAATGAGCAGTTCTTC. Translating gives CASSHTSGRDNEQFF.

The gene calls are TRBV5-5 and TRBJ2-3; 11 nucleotides align to TRBD2. Germline CDR1 is SGHKS and CDR2 is YYEKEE (reference sequence). This CDR3 is built from 16 residues. J lost 3 bases, V lost 2 bases, and 5 bases had no gene match. The CDR3 reads CASSFLTSGGTDTQYF. The CDR3 DNA reads TGTGCCAGCAGCTTTTTAACTAGCGGGGGTACAGATACGCAGTATTTT.